The 25 T cell receptor beta chains below were found in one sample sequenced in a study of cytotoxic CD8 clonotypes in ibrutinib-treated CLL. Using immunoSEQ multiplex PCR, the repertoire was profiled, and TCRdb retains in-frame clones only, with some absent. The profile shows about 200,000 clones, about two thirds of them singletons. Here the sequenced sample was PBMCs, taken after 24 months of ibrutinib treatment. These receptors originate from a human donor with chronic lymphocytic leukemia.

The CDR3 nucleotides are TGTGCCAGCAGCTCGGAGGGACTAGCGGGAGTCAATGAGCAGTTCTTC. This translates into CASSSEGLAGVNEQFF. The V gene is TRBV7-3, the J gene TRBJ2-1; 14 bases are a match to TRBD2. The length of the CDR3 is 16 residues. The junction had 5 bases not matched to a gene; V was cut back by 4 bases and J by 6 bases. CDR1 is SGHTA, CDR2 FQGTGA, per germline. The variable domain in full, with the rest retrieved from reference TRBV7-3 and TRBJ2-1, is GAGVSQTPSNKVTEKGKYVELRCDPISGHTALYWYRQSLGQGPEFLIYFQGTGAADDSGLPNDRFFAVRPEGSVSTLKIQRTERGDSAVYLCASSSEGLAGVNEQFFGPGTRLTVL.

The V call is TRBV7-9, the J call TRBJ1-2; the match to TRBD1 covers 12 bases. The V segment lost 8 bases and the J segment 5 bases; nucleotides outside the gene matches: 9. CDR1 and CDR2 from the germline V gene are SEHNR and FQNEAQ (reference sequence). The CDR3 has 15 residues. CDR3 coding DNA: TGTGCCAGCGGGACAGGGGGCACATTGCTGTATGGCTACACCTTC. It yields the protein CASGTGGTLLYGYTF.

This clone was counted only a few times. The J gene is TRBJ1-1, the V gene TRBV19; unclear D gene. This CDR3 is built from 13 residues. CDR1 is LNHDA and CDR2 is SQIVND in the germline V gene (reference sequence). Trimming removed 6 bases from V and 5 bases from J, with 13 bases in between. CDR3 nucleotide sequence: TGTGCCAGTAGCCCTCTAACCGGGACTGAAGCTTTCTTT. Protein product: CASSPLTGTEAFF.

This chain connects TRBV7-9 to TRBJ2-7; 8 bases align to TRBD2. The length of the CDR3 is 13 residues. J was trimmed by 6 bases and V by 6 bases; bases with no gene match: 7. Germline loops: CDR1 SEHNR, CDR2 FQNEAQ (reference sequence). CDR3 coding DNA: TGTGCCAGCAGTCGAGGGACTAGTGCCGAGCAGTACTTC. This translates into CASSRGTSAEQYF.

The chain is built from TRBV25-1 and TRBJ2-5; 8 nucleotides line up with TRBD2. Looked up from germline, CDR1 is MGHDK and CDR2 is SYGVNS. This CDR3 contains 16 residues. Unmatched junction bases numbered 6, after V lost 3 bases and J lost 0 bases. Here the CDR3 reads CASSDTGTRYQETQYF. For the CDR3, the DNA is TGTGCCAGCAGTGATACCGGGACTAGATACCAAGAGACCCAGTACTTC.

This rearrangement joins TRBV28 to TRBJ2-7; D possibly corresponds to TRBD1 (6 bases). Germline V gene lookup returns CDR1 MDHEN and CDR2 SYDVKM. V was pared by 2 bases and J by 2 bases, with 13 bases between. CDR3 length: 15 amino acids. The CDR3 reads CASSLLGTSPYEQYF. The CDR3 bases are TGTGCCAGCAGTTTACTCGGGACAAGCCCCTACGAGCAGTACTTC.

The V call is TRBV4-3, the J call TRBJ2-1; 9 bases agree with TRBD1. The germline CDR1 and CDR2 sequences are LGHNA and YSLEER. V lost 4 bases, J lost 9 bases, and 7 bases stayed unmatched. This CDR3 has 14 amino acids. Here the CDR3 reads CASSPRTGAGEQFF. CDR3 nucleotide sequence: TGCGCCAGCAGCCCCAGGACAGGGGCGGGTGAGCAGTTCTTC.

The chain uses TRBV7-2 and TRBJ1-2; 7 positions match TRBD1. J gave up 6 bases and V 4 bases, and 5 bases lay outside the gene matches. This CDR3 is 13 amino acids long. Germline V gene lookup returns CDR1 SGHTA and CDR2 FQGNSA. The CDR3 coding sequence is TGTGCCAGCAGCTACAAAACAGGGGATGGCTACACCTTC. It is translated as CASSYKTGDGYTF.

This clone was seen a few times. The V gene is TRBV5-6, the J gene TRBJ2-7; D call uncertain. This CDR3 region has 13 residues. Trimming left V 5 bases short and J 2 bases short, with 11 bases between. Germline CDR1 is SGHDT and CDR2 is YYEEEE. CDR3 loop: CASRERATYEQYF. CDR3 coding DNA: TGTGCCAGCAGGGAAAGGGCCACCTACGAGCAGTACTTC.

The CDR3 sequence is CASSSRQGLNYGYTF. CDR3 nucleotides: TGTGCCAGCAGCTCAAGACAGGGACTAAACTATGGCTACACCTTC. The V call is TRBV11-1, the J call TRBJ1-2, with 7 nucleotides matching TRBD1. Trimming at V came to 4 bases and at J to 2 bases, leaving 7 bases not matched to a gene. Germline V gene sequence: CDR1 SGHAT, CDR2 FQDESV (reference sequence). This CDR3 contains 15 residues.

The J gene is TRBJ2-1, the V gene TRBV18; 11 bases align to TRBD2. CDR3 size: 16 residues. CDR1 and CDR2 (germline): KGHSH, LQKENI. V shed 3 bases and J 4 bases; nucleotides not matched to a gene: 5. CDR3 protein: CASSPGASGRYNEQFF. CDR3 DNA: TGTGCCAGCTCACCTGGGGCTAGCGGGAGGTACAATGAGCAGTTCTTC. Together with reference TRBV18 and TRBJ2-1, the CDR3 gives the full variable domain: NAGVMQNPRHLVRRRGQEARLRCSPMKGHSHVYWYRQLPEEGLKFMVYLQKENIIDESGMPKERFSAEFPKEGPSILRIQQVVRGDSAAYFCASSPGASGRYNEQFFGPGTRLTVL.

The rearrangement uses TRBV19 and TRBJ2-7; TRBD2 might be the D (6 bases). The length of the CDR3 is 15 residues. Germline V lookup: CDR1 LNHDA, CDR2 SQIVND (reference sequence). Trimming removed 5 bases at V and 3 bases at J, with 17 bases between. The CDR3 protein is CASSFQGGINYEQYF. In nucleotides, the CDR3 is TGTGCCAGTAGTTTCCAGGGCGGGATAAACTACGAGCAGTACTTC.

The chain carries TRBV7-2 and TRBJ2-2; D unclear. Trimming left V 1 base short and J 4 bases short, with 1 base between. The CDR3 length is 12 residues. The germline CDR1 and CDR2 sequences are SGHTA and FQGNSA. In DNA, the CDR3 is TGTGCCAGCAGCTTAGTCACCGGGGAGCTGTTTTTT. Its protein is CASSLVTGELFF.

This clone was counted a single time. This chain links TRBV11-2 with TRBJ1-2; the D is unclear. From germline, CDR1 is SGHAT and CDR2 FQNNGV. The CDR3 totals 14 residues. V lost 1 base to trimming and J lost 2 bases, with 8 bases between them. CDR3 bases: TGTGCCAGCAGCTTAGCTTCAGAGAACTATGGCTACACCTTC. As protein: CASSLASENYGYTF.

The chain uses TRBV30 and TRBJ2-5; 8 bases agree with TRBD2. Trimming removed 2 bases from V and 0 bases from J; junction bases left unmatched: 2. Germline values: CDR1 GTSNPN, CDR2 SVGIG (reference sequence). The CDR3 runs to 14 residues. CDR3 loop: CAWSRGGYQETQYF. In DNA, the CDR3 is TGTGCCTGGAGTCGCGGGGGGTACCAAGAGACCCAGTACTTC.

The gene calls are TRBV5-4 and TRBJ1-5; D gene uncertain. V dropped 4 bases and J dropped 1 base, with 12 bases sitting between them. The CDR3 is made up of 15 amino acids. The germline CDR1 and CDR2 sequences are SGHNT and YYREEE (reference sequence). The CDR3 loop reads CASSPGPTSNQPQHF. As DNA, the CDR3 is TGTGCCAGCAGCCCGGGCCCTACGAGCAATCAGCCCCAGCATTTT.

On this clone itself: The sample carries other DNA sequences with the same CDR3. This chain uses TRBV6-5 with TRBJ1-5, with D unresolved. The germline CDR1 and CDR2 sequences are MNHEY and SVGAGI. CDR3 length: 13 residues. The V gene lost 0 bases and the J gene lost 4 bases, with 4 bases spanning the gap. CDR3 bases: TGTGCCAGCAGTTACTCCCGAAATCAGCCCCAGCATTTT. It codes for CASSYSRNQPQHF.

The V and J genes are TRBV19 and TRBJ2-7; 7 bases map to TRBD1. Trimming cost V 5 bases and J 8 bases; bases outside gene matches: 12. Germline V gives CDR1 LNHDA, CDR2 SQIVND (reference sequence). The CDR3 spans 14 residues. The CDR3 spells CASSDDRDRTKQYF. CDR3 sequence (DNA): TGTGCCAGTAGTGATGACCGGGACAGAACAAAGCAGTACTTC.

The rearrangement joins TRBV4-2 to TRBJ2-2, with 8 bases fitting TRBD2. Per germline, CDR1 LGHNA and CDR2 YNFKEQ. V trimming: 3 bases; J trimming: 4 bases; junction bases outside the gene matches: 10. CDR3 size: 17 residues. CDR3 residues: CASSQDLTGGPTGELFF. The CDR3 DNA reads TGTGCCAGCAGCCAGGATCTAACGGGAGGGCCCACCGGGGAGCTGTTTTTT.

The genes are TRBV11-2 and TRBJ2-2; D perhaps matches TRBD2 (5 bases). The CDR3 spans 13 residues. Germline V gene lookup returns CDR1 SGHAT and CDR2 FQNNGV. V was pared by 5 bases and J by 6 bases, with 10 bases between. CDR3 in DNA: TGTGCCAGCAGCATTAGCGTCGCCGGGGAGCTGTTTTTT. Translated, it gives CASSISVAGELFF.

V and J are TRBV30 and TRBJ2-7, with D unresolved. Germline CDR1 is GTSNPN and CDR2 is SVGIG (reference sequence). This CDR3 comprises 13 residues. V was clipped by 6 bases and J by 5 bases, with 17 bases between them. CDR3 nucleotides: TGTGCCTGCTCCCTTGGTCTCGAGAACGAGCAGTACTTC. It translates to CACSLGLENEQYF.

This clone has just a few counts. This sequence joins TRBV6-5 and TRBJ1-2; tentative D call: TRBD1 (6 bases). The V gene's germline CDR1 is MNHEY and CDR2 SVGAGI. Trimming took 6 bases from V and 7 from J, leaving 12 bases between them. This CDR3 region has 12 residues. The CDR3 reads CASRLGDIGYTF. DNA of the CDR3: TGTGCCAGCAGACTGGGGGACATTGGCTACACCTTC.

The gene calls are TRBV29-1 and TRBJ2-7; 7 nucleotides align to TRBD2. Germline V lookup: CDR1 SQVTM, CDR2 ANQGSEA. V lost 4 bases and J lost 3; bases outside the gene matches: 9. The CDR3 contains 14 residues. The CDR3 DNA reads TGCAGCGTTGTTATTTTGCGGGGGAGCTACGAGCAGTACTTC. The encoded protein is CSVVILRGSYEQYF.

This chain joins TRBV30 and TRBJ1-1; the D gene is possibly TRBD1 (5 bases). Trimming took off 5 bases at V and 6 bases at J, with 13 bases between the two ends. Germline CDR1 is GTSNPN and CDR2 is SVGIG (reference sequence). The CDR3 loop spans 12 amino acids. Here the CDR3 reads CAWYGGGPEAFF. In nucleotides, the CDR3 is TGTGCCTGGTACGGGGGTGGCCCTGAAGCTTTCTTT.

The chain uses TRBV18 and TRBJ2-3; D gene ambiguous. This CDR3 has 16 residues. Trimming cost V 4 bases and J 0 bases, with 14 bases left between them. CDR1 KGHSH and CDR2 LQKENI come from the germline V gene. The CDR3 spells CASSQSNSLSTDTQYF. The CDR3 DNA reads as TGTGCCAGCTCACAATCCAACTCGCTTAGCACAGATACGCAGTATTTT.